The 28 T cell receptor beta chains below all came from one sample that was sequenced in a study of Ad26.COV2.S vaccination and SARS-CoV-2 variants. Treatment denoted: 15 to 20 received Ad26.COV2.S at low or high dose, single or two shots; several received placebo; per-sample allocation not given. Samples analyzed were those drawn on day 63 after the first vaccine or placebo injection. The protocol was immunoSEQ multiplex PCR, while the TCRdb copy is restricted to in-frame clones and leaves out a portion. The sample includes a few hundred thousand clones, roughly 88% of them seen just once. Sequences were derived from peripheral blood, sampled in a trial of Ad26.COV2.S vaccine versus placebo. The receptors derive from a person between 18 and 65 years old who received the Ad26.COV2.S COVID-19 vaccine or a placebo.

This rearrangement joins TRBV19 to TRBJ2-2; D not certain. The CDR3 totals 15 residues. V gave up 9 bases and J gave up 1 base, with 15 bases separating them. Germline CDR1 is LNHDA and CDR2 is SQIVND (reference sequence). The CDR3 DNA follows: TGTGCCAGCCGAATCGATGGGAAGAACACCGGGGAGCTGTTTTTT. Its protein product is CASRIDGKNTGELFF.

The CDR3 reads CASRYTTTNEKLFF. The DNA for the CDR3 is TGTGCCAGCAGGTACACGACAACTAATGAAAAACTGTTTTTT. The genes are TRBV6-5 and TRBJ1-4; D unclear. V was trimmed by 6 bases and J by 0 bases, leaving 8 bases between them. This CDR3 comprises 14 residues. Looked up from germline, CDR1 is MNHEY and CDR2 is SVGAGI.

The CDR3 DNA follows: TGCGCCAGCAGACCGCCCGGGACATACCTCCCAGATACGCAGTATTTT. Translated, it gives CASRPPGTYLPDTQYF. The chain has TRBV5-1 and TRBJ2-3, with a weak D call TRBD1 (6 bases). The CDR3 contains 16 residues. V was pared by 5 bases and J by 4 bases, with 20 bases between. Germline CDR1 reads SGHRS; CDR2 reads YFSETQ.

The CDR3 DNA sequence: TGTGCCAGCAGCCTCAATACGGGGCGACGGGAAAAACTGTTTTTT. Translating gives CASSLNTGRREKLFF. This chain joins TRBV11-2 and TRBJ1-4; D may be TRBD1 (5 bases). This CDR3 has 15 residues. The germline V gene encodes CDR1 SGHAT and CDR2 FQNNGV. V was trimmed by 5 bases and J by 8 bases, leaving 18 bases between them.

CDR3 amino acids: CASSFSAGSGELFF. Here the CDR3 DNA reads TGTGCCAGCAGCTTCTCGGCTGGGTCCGGGGAGCTGTTTTTT. The chain uses TRBV9 and TRBJ2-2; no clear D gene. V gave up 4 bases and J gave up 6 bases, with 13 bases separating them. This CDR3 has 14 residues. Germline V lookup: CDR1 SGDLS, CDR2 YYNGEE.

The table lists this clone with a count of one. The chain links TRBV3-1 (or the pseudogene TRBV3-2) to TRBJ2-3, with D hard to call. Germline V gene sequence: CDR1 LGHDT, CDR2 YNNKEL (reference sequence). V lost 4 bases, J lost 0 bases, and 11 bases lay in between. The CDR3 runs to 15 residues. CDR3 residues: CASSPWGRSTDTQYF. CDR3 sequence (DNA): TGTGCCAGCAGCCCCTGGGGTAGGAGCACAGATACGCAGTATTTT.

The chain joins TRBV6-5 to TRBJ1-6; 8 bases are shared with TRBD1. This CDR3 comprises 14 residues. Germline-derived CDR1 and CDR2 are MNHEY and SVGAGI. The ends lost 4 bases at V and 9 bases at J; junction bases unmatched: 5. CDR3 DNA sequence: TGTGCCAGCAGTTGGGGACAGGTTTTTTCACCCCTCCACTTT. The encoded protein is CASSWGQVFSPLHF.

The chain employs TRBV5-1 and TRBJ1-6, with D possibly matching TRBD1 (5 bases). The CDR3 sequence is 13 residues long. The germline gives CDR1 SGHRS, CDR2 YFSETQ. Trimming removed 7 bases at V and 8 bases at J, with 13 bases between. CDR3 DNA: TGCGCCAGCTGCCGGGACTTTGATTCACCCCTCCACTTT. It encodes CASCRDFDSPLHF.

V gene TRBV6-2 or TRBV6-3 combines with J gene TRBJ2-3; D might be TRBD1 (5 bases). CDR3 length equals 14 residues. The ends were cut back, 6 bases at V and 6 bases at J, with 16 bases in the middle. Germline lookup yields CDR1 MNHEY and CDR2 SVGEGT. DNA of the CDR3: TGTGCCAGCAGCTCACGCAGGGTGGTGGATACGCAGTATTTT. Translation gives CASSSRRVVDTQYF.

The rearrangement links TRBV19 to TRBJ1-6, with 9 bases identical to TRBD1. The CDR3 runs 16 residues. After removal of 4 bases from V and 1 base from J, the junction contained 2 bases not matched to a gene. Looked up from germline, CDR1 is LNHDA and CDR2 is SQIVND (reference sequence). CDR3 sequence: CASSRGQGSYNSPLHF. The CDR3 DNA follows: TGTGCCAGTAGTAGGGGACAGGGATCCTATAATTCACCCCTCCACTTT. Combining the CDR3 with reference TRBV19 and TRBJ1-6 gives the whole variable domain DGGITQSPKYLFRKEGQNVTLSCEQNLNHDAMYWYRQDPGQGLRLIYYSQIVNDFQKGDIAEGYSVSREKKESFPLTVTSAQKNPTAFYLCASSRGQGSYNSPLHFGNGTRLTVT.

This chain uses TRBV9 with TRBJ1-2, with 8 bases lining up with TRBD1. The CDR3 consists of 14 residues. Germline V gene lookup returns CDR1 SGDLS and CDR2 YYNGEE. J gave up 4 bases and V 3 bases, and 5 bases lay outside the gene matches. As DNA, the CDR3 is TGTGCCAGCAGCGCCGGACAGGGACGCTATGGCTACACCTTC. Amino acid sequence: CASSAGQGRYGYTF.

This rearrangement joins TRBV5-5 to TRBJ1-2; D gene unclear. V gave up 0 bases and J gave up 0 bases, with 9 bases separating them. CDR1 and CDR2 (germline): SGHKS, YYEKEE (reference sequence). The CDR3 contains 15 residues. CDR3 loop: CASSLGPEANYGYTF. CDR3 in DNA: TGTGCCAGCAGCTTGGGCCCAGAAGCTAACTATGGCTACACCTTC.

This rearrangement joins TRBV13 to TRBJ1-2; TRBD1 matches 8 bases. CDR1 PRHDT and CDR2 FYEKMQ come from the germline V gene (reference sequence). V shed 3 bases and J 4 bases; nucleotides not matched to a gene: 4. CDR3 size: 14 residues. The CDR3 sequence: CASSFRTGLYGYTF. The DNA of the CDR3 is TGTGCCAGCAGCTTCAGGACAGGGCTCTATGGCTACACCTTC.

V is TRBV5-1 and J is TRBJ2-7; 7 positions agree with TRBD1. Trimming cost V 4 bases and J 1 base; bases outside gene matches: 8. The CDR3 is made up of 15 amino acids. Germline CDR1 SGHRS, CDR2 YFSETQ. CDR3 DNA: TGCGCCAGCAGCATTGTCGGGACAGCGTCCTACGAGCAGTACTTC. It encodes CASSIVGTASYEQYF.

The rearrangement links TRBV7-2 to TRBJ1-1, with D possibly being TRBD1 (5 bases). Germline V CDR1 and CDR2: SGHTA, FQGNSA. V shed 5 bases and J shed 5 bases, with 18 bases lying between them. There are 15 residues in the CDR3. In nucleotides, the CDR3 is TGTGCCAGCAGCCCAATCTCGGGGGGAGTGACTGAAGCTTTCTTT. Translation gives CASSPISGGVTEAFF.

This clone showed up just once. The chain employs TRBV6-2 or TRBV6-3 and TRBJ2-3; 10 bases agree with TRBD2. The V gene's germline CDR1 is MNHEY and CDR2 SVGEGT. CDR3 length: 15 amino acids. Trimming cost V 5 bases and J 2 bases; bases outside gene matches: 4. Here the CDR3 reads CASSPLAGDTDTQYF. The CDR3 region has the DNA TGTGCCAGCAGTCCCCTAGCGGGGGACACAGATACGCAGTATTTT.

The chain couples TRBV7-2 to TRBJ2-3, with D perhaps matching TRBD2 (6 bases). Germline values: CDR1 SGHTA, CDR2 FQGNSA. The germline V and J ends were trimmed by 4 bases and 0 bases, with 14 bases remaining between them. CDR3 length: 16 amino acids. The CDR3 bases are TGTGCCAGCAGCTACCGACCGGGAGCTAGCACAGATACGCAGTATTTT. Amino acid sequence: CASSYRPGASTDTQYF.

CDR3 in DNA: TGTGCCAGCAGCTTGACTAGCGGGGGGGCTTGGAACACAGATACGCAGTATTTT. This translates into CASSLTSGGAWNTDTQYF. The rearrangement joins TRBV7-2 to TRBJ2-3; 14 nucleotides agree with TRBD2. CDR3 size: 18 residues. Germline V gene sequence: CDR1 SGHTA, CDR2 FQGNSA. The V and J ends lost 3 bases and 2 bases, in that order; junction bases with no gene match: 7.

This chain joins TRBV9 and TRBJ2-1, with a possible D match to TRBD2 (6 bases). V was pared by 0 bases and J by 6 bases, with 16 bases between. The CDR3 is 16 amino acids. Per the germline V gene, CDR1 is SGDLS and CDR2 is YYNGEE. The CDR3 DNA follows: TGTGCCAGCAGCGTAGAGTCCGGAGGGAGGTTCAATGAGCAGTTCTTC. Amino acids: CASSVESGGRFNEQFF.

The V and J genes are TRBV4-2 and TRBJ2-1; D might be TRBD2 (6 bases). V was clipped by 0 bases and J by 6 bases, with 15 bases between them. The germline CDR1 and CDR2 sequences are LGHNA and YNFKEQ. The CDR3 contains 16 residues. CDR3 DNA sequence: TGTGCCAGCAGCCAAGACCCCGGGGGTGGCGGCAATGAGCAGTTCTTC. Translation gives CASSQDPGGGGNEQFF.

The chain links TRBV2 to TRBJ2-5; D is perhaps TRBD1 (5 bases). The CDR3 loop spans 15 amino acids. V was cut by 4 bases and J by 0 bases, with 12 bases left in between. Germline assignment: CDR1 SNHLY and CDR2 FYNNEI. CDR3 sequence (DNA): TGTGCCAGCAGTGCGGCAGGGTACTACCAAGAGACCCAGTACTTC. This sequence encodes CASSAAGYYQETQYF. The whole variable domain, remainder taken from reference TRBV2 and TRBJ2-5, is EPEVTQTPSHQVTQMGQEVILRCVPISNHLYFYWYRQILGQKVEFLVSFYNNEISEKSEIFDDQFSVERPDGSNFTLKIRSTKLEDSAMYFCASSAAGYYQETQYFGPGTRLLVL.

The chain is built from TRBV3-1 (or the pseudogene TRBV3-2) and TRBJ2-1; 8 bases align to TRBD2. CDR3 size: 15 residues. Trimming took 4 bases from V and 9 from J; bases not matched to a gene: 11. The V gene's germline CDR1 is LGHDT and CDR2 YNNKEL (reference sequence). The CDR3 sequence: CASSPQPGTRGEQFF. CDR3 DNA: TGTGCCAGCAGCCCTCAACCCGGGACTAGGGGTGAGCAGTTCTTC.

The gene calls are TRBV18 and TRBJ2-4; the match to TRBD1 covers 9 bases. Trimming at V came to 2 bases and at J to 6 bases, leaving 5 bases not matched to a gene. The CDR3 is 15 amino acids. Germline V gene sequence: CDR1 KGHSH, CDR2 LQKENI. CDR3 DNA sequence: TGTGCCAGCTCACCAGCGGACAGGGGCTTAAACATTCAGTACTTC. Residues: CASSPADRGLNIQYF.

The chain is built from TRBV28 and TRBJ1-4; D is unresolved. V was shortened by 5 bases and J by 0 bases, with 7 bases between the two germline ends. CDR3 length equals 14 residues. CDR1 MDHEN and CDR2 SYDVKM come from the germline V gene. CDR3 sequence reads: CASSVRATNEKLFF. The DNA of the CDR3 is TGTGCCAGCAGTGTTAGAGCAACTAATGAAAAACTGTTTTTT.

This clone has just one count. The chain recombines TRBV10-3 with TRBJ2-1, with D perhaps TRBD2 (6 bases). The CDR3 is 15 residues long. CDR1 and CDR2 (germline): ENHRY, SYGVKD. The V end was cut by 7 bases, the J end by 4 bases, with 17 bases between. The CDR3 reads CAITADGLPYNEQFF. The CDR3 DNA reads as TGTGCCATCACCGCTGACGGACTACCGTACAATGAGCAGTTCTTC.

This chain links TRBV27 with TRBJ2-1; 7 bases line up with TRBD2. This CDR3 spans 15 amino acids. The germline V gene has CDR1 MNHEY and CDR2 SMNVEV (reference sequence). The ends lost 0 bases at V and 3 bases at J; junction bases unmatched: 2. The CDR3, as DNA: TGTGCCAGCAGTTTATCTCTAGCGGTCTACAATGAGCAGTTCTTC. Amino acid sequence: CASSLSLAVYNEQFF.

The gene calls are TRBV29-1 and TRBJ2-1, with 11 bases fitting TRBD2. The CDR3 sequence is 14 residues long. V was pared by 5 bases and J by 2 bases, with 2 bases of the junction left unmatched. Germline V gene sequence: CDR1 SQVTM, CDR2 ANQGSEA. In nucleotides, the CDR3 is TGCAGCGTTATTAGCGGGGGGGCCTACAATGAGCAGTTCTTC. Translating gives CSVISGGAYNEQFF.

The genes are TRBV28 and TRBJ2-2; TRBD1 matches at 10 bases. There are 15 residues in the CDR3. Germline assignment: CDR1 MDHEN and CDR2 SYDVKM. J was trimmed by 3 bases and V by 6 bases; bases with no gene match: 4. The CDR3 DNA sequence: TGTGCCAGCAGACAGACAGGGGGCTACACCGGGGAGCTGTTTTTT. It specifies CASRQTGGYTGELFF. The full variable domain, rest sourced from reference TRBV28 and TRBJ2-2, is DVKVTQSSRYLVKRTGEKVFLECVQDMDHENMFWYRQDPGLGLRLIYFSYDVKMKEKGDIPEGYSVSREKKERFSLILESASTNQTSMYLCASRQTGGYTGELFFGEGSRLTVL.